The entry below describes one TCR beta chain. Its antigen is as yet unknown. The hyperthyroidism patients, aged 18 to 65, had been newly diagnosed, with under 2 months' duration. Among the exclusions were patients with other autoimmune diseases, uncontrolled infections, pregnancy or lactation. Using RNA transcripts, the TCR beta CDR3 regions were amplified. The first round was an RT-PCR with HTBI primers, and the second round was a multiplex PCR. One entry per CDR3 protein, called by TCRdb with MiXCR from the multiplex PCR reads. The table includes about 600,000 distinct CDR3 sequences, approximately 37% detected once. This sample stems from a study of Graves' ophthalmopathy and Graves' hyperthyroidism. Overall study results and limits: The blood repertoire also included most expanded thyroid clonotypes above 0.001 frequency.

The CDR3 is 17 residues long. Germline V gene sequence: CDR1 SGHAT, CDR2 FQDESV (reference sequence). With V trimmed by 2 bases and J by 1 base, 3 bases remained unmatched. The TCR comes from an adult man with Graves' hyperthyroidism. The chain employs TRBV11-1 and TRBJ2-3, with 13 positions matching TRBD2. Sequencing was done on a sample of peripheral blood or thyroid tissue (not recorded which). The CDR3 reads CASSLHGLAGGTDTQYF. The CDR3 DNA follows: TGTGCCAGCAGCTTACACGGACTAGCGGGGGGCACAGATACGCAGTATTTT.